A single TCR beta chain is shown here with its context. This clone has more than one count but fewer than ten. Its specific antigen is unknown. Base qualities are missing; no much larger clone stands one base away. This entry is derived from a study of long-term antiretroviral therapy in people with HIV (dated by TCRdb to between 2021 and 2024). In the study overall: The earliest samples were collected approximately a decade before the 2015 WHO recommendation for immediate ART, a period when ART was typically delayed until CD4 counts fell. This retrospective serial study examined whether starting ART and sustained HIV suppression were associated with changes in the composition and diversity of the TRB repertoire in peripheral blood. The cohort contributed about 200 cryopreserved PBMC samples from about 33 adults with confirmed HIV infection, collected serially over a mean of about 6 years (range 1-12). Among the 30 to 35 participants with HIV, more than ten were female. No cross-contamination during QIAcube processing turned up in test extractions that ran a monoclonal T-cell line alongside 30 or so polyclonal samples. Broad study findings and their caveats: CDR3 length ranges in HIV repertoires were narrower than in controls, and network structure suggested an antigen-experienced repertoire with only a slight naive shift after ART. A significant increase in TRB diversity was found to be associated with ART initiation, although TRB diversity was observed to remain significantly below that of transplant donor controls even after long-term ART. Owing to limited PBMC availability, only the TCR beta chain was sequenced, without alpha chain pairing. Because pre-ART samples had limited cell numbers, profiling was done on unsorted PBMC rather than on sorted CD4+ and CD8+ T cells. The samples were dated from 2004 to 2017, and the ART regimens that were used may be less effective than current ART regimens. Inferences about post-ART repertoire changes were limited because no data were available on ART adherence, viral resistance or therapy changes. Expanded TRB clones identified before ART initiation dominated the repertoire across all time points, though the dominance fluctuated and decreased in many PLHIV after ART.

The immunoSEQ hsTCRB v3.0 assay was used at survey level resolution for TRB variable region sequencing. The targeted TRB sequencing depth was about 40,000-55,000 T-cell genomes per sample. Pooled TRB libraries were sequenced on an Illumina MiSeq with a v3 150-cycle kit. The study's processing was this. Analysis of repertoires was carried out in R inside a reproducible Nextflow workflow spanning QC, data transformation and analysis. LymphoSeq2, an R package for exploring AIRR-Seq data, was used to implement the custom analyses. A few samples yielding fewer than 5000 total TRB sequences were excluded, leaving around 190 analyzed HIV repertoires. Of the 188 retained HIV repertoires, approximately 60 were collected before and roughly 130 after ART initiation. Each repertoire was downsampled to 5000 TRB nucleotide sequences, and summary statistics were averaged across 100 downsampling iterations. The analysis kept only TRB sequences whose CDR3 regions were at least seven amino acids long. Two measures captured diversity: a Shannon entropy-derived clonality score and the Gini coefficient. Repertoire networks linked the top 5000 CDR3 amino acid sequences whenever two sequences differed by an edit distance of one. For TRB CDR3 amino acid sequences, GLIPH2 was used to predict antigen specificity groups and MHC restriction. CDR3 amino acid sequences were matched against VDJdb and McPAS-TCR to flag known CMV, EBV, HIV or tissue antigen associations. Pre-ART, post-ART and control groups were compared with Wilcoxon signed-rank tests and Holm-Bonferroni correction. TCRdb's version of the immuneACCESS table is confined to in-frame rearrangements and falls short of the full clone set. An unresolved V gene accounts for under half of the shortfall where checked; the remainder is of unknown origin. The D gene and trimming were derived from the DNA, and the V and J assignments and clone size from that table. The sample data list around 27,000 clones, and approximately 85% of these were observed just once. Just under 8.5% of the sample is held by the ten biggest clonotypes.

V is cut by 4 bases and J by 6 bases, and the space between the germline ends is 11 bases. From a lookup of the germline V gene, CDR1 and CDR2 are SGHRS and YFSETQ. Inclusive of the bounding cysteine and phenylalanine, the CDR3 is 12 residues long. The retained sequence is limited to the CDR3, 36 bases, with the frame set at the first base. Inclusion was restricted to participants for whom at least one PBMC sample before ART initiation and at least two post-ART samples were available. Every participant with HIV received treatment in the United States of America. Before DNA extraction, cryopreserved samples of roughly 0.9-11 million PBMC were thawed and then washed. At the time of the earliest PBMC sample for each participant with HIV, ages ranged from 23 to 54 years. PBMC samples from each participant spanned 1-4 timepoints before ART initiation and 2-8 timepoints after ART initiation, with a median of 7 samples. Serial HIV viral load, CD4+ T-cell count, ART history and demographic data were obtained for every participant. Genomic DNA was extracted from unsorted PBMC with a Qiagen kit on a QIAcube, with processing performed in batches of 12 samples.

This TCR came from a man between 35 and 55 years old with HIV. Material: unsorted PBMCs, obtained 3 years after starting antiretroviral therapy. This receptor chain uses TRBV5-1 and TRBJ2-7; TRBD2 is possibly the D segment (5 matching bases). The bases read TGCGCCAGCAGCCCGGGGTTGTTCGAGCAGTACTTC. It translates as CASSPGLFEQYF.